The 3 T cell receptor beta chains below were found in one sample sequenced in a study of control samples from healthy donors and cancer patients. The assay was immunoSEQ multiplex PCR, and TCRdb's table has in-frame clones only and misses some. This repertoire shows about 59,000 clones, more than 90% found once; its top ten account for 1.7%. Material for sequencing was PBMCs. All receptors derive from a man aged 40-49 years with colorectal cancer.

This CDR3 reads CASSEDILTEAFF. CDR3 sequence (DNA): TGTGCCAGCAGTGAGGACATTTTAACTGAAGCTTTCTTT. The chain links TRBV6-4 to TRBJ1-1; D is perhaps TRBD1 (5 bases). The germline V and J ends were trimmed by 3 bases and 5 bases, with 10 bases remaining between them. Germline-derived CDR1 and CDR2 are MRHNA and SNTAGT. The CDR3 extends over 13 amino acids.

The chain links TRBV11-2 to TRBJ1-2; 8 nucleotides align to TRBD1. From germline, CDR1 is SGHAT and CDR2 FQNNGV. The CDR3 consists of 17 residues. Germline trimming cut 3 bases from V and 6 bases from J; bases unmatched to any gene: 15. CDR3 coding DNA: TGTGCCAGCAGCTTTCTTCTTTCAGGGGGCGCTAGGGATGGCTACACCTTC. Translation: CASSFLLSGGARDGYTF. The whole variable domain, remainder taken from reference TRBV11-2 and TRBJ1-2, is EAGVAQSPRYKIIEKRQSVAFWCNPISGHATLYWYQQILGQGPKLLIQFQNNGVVDDSQLPKDRFSAERLKGVDSTLKIQPAKLEDSAVYLCASSFLLSGGARDGYTFGSGTRLTVV.

In this sample, this clone turned up a few times. V is TRBV2 and J is TRBJ1-5; no clear D gene. V gave up 7 bases and J gave up 0 bases, with 13 bases separating them. Germline V gene lookup returns CDR1 SNHLY and CDR2 FYNNEI. There are 15 residues in the CDR3. CDR3 DNA sequence: TGTGCCAGCATACAAAACTTGAATAGCAATCAGCCCCAGCATTTT. Encoded protein: CASIQNLNSNQPQHF.